This TCR beta chain derives from a study of T cell clonotyping in hematopoietic cell transplantation. Assay: immunoSEQ multiplex PCR; the TCRdb copy retains only in-frame clones and omits some. This table has about 4,400 clones, just under 70% appearing once. This clone was counted a few times. Germline V gives CDR1 MNHNS, CDR2 SASEGT. V shed 5 bases, J shed 4 bases, and the junction held 2 bases outside the gene matches. The CDR3 extends over 13 amino acids. Sequenced here: PBMCs, sampled 100 days after allogeneic stem cell transplant. The chain has TRBV6-1 and TRBJ1-3; 7 nucleotides line up with TRBD1. This sequence originates from a male patient aged 55 to 70 who had an allogeneic stem cell transplant, so the T cells may come from the graft donor. Some clones in this sample may be carry-over from other donors' samples. CDR3 loop: CASSPGGGNTIYF. The CDR3 DNA follows: TGTGCCAGCAGTCCAGGGGGGGGAAACACCATATATTTT.